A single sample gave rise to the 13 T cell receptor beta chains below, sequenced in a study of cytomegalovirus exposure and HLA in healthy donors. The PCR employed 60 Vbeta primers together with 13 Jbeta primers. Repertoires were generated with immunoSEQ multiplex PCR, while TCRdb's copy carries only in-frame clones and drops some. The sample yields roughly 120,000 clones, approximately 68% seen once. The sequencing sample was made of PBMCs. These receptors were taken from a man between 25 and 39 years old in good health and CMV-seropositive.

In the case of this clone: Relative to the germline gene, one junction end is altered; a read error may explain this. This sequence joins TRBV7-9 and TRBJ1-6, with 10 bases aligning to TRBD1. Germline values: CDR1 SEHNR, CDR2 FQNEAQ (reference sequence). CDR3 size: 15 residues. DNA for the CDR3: TGTGCCAGCAGCCTTTGGCCGGGACAGGGGTCCCCCGGCAACTTT. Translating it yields CASSLWPGQGSPGNF.

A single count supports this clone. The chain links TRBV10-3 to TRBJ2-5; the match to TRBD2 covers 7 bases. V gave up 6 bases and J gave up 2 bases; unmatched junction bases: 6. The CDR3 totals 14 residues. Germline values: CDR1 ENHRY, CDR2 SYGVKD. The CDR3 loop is CAIRNAGVQETQYF. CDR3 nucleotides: TGTGCCATCAGGAACGCGGGAGTTCAAGAGACCCAGTACTTC.

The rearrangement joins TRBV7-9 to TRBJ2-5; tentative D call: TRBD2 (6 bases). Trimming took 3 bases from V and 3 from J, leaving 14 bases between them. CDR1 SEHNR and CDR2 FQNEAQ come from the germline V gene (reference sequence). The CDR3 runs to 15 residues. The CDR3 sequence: CASSLLGGSKETQYF. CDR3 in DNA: TGTGCCAGCAGCTTGCTTGGGGGGAGTAAAGAGACCCAGTACTTC.

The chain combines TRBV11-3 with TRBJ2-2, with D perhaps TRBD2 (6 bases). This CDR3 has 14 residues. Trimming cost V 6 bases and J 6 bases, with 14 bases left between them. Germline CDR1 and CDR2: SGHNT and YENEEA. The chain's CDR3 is CASRRTGVSGELFF. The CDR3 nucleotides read TGTGCCAGCAGAAGAACGGGGGTATCCGGGGAGCTGTTTTTT.

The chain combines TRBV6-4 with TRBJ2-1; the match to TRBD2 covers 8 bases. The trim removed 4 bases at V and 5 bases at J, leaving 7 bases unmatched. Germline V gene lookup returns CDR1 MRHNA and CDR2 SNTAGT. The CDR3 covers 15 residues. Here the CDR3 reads CASSVRLAGNNEQFF. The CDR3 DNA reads TGTGCCAGCAGTGTACGGCTAGCGGGCAACAATGAGCAGTTCTTC.

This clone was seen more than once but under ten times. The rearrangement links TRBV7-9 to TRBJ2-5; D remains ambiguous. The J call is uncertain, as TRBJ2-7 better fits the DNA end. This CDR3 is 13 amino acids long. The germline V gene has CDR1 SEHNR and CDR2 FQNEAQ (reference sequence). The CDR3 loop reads CASSPPGLSEQYF. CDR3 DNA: TGTGCCAGCAGCCCCCCCGGCCTGAGCGAGCAGTACTTC.

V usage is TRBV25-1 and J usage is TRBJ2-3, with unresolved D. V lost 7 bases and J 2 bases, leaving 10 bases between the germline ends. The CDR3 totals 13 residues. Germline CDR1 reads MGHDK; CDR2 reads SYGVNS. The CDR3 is CASMAELTDTQYF. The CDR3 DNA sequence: TGTGCCAGCATGGCGGAACTCACAGATACGCAGTATTTT.

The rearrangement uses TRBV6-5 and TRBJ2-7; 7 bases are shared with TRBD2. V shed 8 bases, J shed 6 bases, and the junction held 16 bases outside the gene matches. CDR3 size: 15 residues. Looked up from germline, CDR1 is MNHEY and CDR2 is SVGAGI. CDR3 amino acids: CASSWLAESPGEQYF. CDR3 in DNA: TGTGCCAGCTCTTGGCTAGCGGAGTCCCCCGGCGAGCAGTACTTC.

CDR3 nucleotides: TGTGCCAGCAGTCCCATGGCGGCGGGAGCTTTGGCAGATACGCAGTATTTT. Protein sequence: CASSPMAAGALADTQYF. The chain links TRBV5-4 to TRBJ2-3, with TRBD2 matching 7 bases. V trimming: 5 bases; J trimming: 4 bases; junction bases outside the gene matches: 16. The CDR3 length is 17 residues. Germline values: CDR1 SGHNT, CDR2 YYREEE (reference sequence). Looking up the rest from reference TRBV5-4 and TRBJ2-3 gives the full variable domain: ETGVTQSPTHLIKTRGQQVTLRCSSQSGHNTVSWYQQALGQGPQFIFQYYREEENGRGNFPPRFSGLQFPNYSSELNVNALELDDSALYLCASSPMAAGALADTQYFGPGTRLTVL.

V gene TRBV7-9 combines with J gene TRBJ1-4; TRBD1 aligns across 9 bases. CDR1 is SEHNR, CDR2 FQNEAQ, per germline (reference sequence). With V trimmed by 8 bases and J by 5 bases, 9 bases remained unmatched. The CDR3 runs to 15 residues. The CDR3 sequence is CASGSLGQGNEKLFF. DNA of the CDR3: TGTGCCAGCGGTTCTTTGGGACAGGGCAATGAAAAACTGTTTTTT.

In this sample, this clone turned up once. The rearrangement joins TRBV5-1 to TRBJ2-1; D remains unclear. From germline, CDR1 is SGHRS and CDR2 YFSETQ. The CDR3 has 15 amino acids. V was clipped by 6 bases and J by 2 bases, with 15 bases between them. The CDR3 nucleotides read TGCGCCAGCAACGTAGGCGGCCGAACCTACAATGAGCAGTTCTTC. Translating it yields CASNVGGRTYNEQFF.

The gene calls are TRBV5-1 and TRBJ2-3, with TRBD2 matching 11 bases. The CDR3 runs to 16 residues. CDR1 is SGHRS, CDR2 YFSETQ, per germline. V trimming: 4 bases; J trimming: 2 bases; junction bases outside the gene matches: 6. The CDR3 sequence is CASSARLAGPTDTQYF. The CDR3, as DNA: TGCGCCAGCAGCGCCAGACTAGCGGGACCCACAGATACGCAGTATTTT.

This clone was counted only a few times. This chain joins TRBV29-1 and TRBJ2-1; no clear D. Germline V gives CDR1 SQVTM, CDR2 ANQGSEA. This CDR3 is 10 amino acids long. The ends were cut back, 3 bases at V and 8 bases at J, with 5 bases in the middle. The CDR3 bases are TGCAGCGTTGATACGGATGAGCAGTTCTTC. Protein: CSVDTDEQFF.